This T cell receptor (beta chain) was observed in a study of persistence of HIV-infected CD4 T cells. Study overall: Antigen stimulation activated a lower proportion of cells, more of them memory, than anti-CD3/anti-CD28 stimulation.

The immunoSEQ assay was version 4, run in survey mode. Data came from immunoSEQ multiplex PCR; TCRdb stores just in-frame clones and leaves some out. This table has about 51,000 clones, about nine tenths appearing once. This nonspecific control used anti-CD3/anti-CD28 bead stimulation of CD4+ T cells. Sorting of responding CD4+ T cells relied on upregulated CD40 ligand together with CD69. PBMCs were depleted of CD8+ T cells before stimulation. A note on this clone: No antigen is known for it.

Trimming cost V 5 bases and J 3 bases; bases outside gene matches: 5. The CDR3 totals 14 residues. Germline CDR1 and CDR2: LNHDA and SQIVND (reference sequence). The receptor comes from an adult woman with HIV who was CMV-seropositive. The V call is TRBV19, the J call TRBJ2-7; 9 bases fit TRBD1. The sample here was CD4+ T cells sorted from PBMCs after roughly 18-hour stimulation, taken from a patient who received antiretroviral therapy. The CDR3 DNA sequence: TGTGCCAGTAGTCTCAGGGGACAGGGCTACGAGCAGTACTTC. It translates to CASSLRGQGYEQYF.